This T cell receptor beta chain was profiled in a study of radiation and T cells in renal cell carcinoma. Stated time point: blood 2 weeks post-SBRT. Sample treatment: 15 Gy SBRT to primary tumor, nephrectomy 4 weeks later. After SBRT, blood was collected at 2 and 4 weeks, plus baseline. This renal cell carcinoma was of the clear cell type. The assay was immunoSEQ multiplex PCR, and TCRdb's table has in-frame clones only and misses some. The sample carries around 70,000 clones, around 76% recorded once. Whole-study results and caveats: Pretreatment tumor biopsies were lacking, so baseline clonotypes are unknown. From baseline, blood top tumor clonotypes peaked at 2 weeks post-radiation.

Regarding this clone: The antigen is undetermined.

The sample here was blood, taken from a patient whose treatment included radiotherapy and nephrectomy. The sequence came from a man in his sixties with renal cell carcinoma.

The CDR3 sequence: CASSPTANSVNEQFF. The CDR3 DNA follows: TGTGCCAGCAGCCCTACGGCGAACTCCGTCAATGAGCAGTTCTTC. The V call is TRBV13, the J call TRBJ2-1; D remains unclear. Trimming stripped 5 bases from V and 6 bases from J, with 17 bases between. This CDR3 region has 15 residues. The germline V gene has CDR1 PRHDT and CDR2 FYEKMQ (reference sequence).